One T cell receptor beta chain is described in this entry. Sequenced by immunoSEQ multiplex PCR; TCRdb stores in-frame clones only, minus some. The table lists about 220,000 clones, roughly 80% of them singletons. The entry originates in a study of blood T cell repertoires in COVID-19. About the research overall: Whether acute or convalescent, the COVID-19 samples came from the United States, Italy and Spain. T cells, B-cell-depleted T cells, or PBMCs provided the cDNA or gDNA that served as material.

This CDR3 has 15 amino acids. The chain links TRBV1 to TRBJ1-4; the table's D call, TRBD1, was not checked against the DNA. TRBV1 is described as a pseudogene. This receptor was identified in a human donor in a cohort sampled during active COVID-19. The sequenced sample consisted of peripheral blood. The CDR3 is CTSSPDRDPNEKLFF. CDR3 sequence (DNA): TGCACCAGCAGCCCTGACAGGGACCCTAATGAAAAACTGTTTTTT.